Following are 26 T cell receptor beta chains from one sample sequenced in a study of graft-versus-host responses after intestinal transplantation. These receptors' targets are unknown. Assay used: immunoSEQ multiplex PCR; TCRdb lists only in-frame clones, some missing. The sample has roughly 100,000 clones; more than 85% are singletons. This specimen consisted of unstimulated CD4+ T cells sorted from spleen or lymph node cells, obtained before intestinal transplant. These receptors were collected from a human donor who received an intestinal transplant.

The chain employs TRBV7-2 and TRBJ2-1, with 8 bases fitting TRBD2. CDR3 length: 14 amino acids. J gave up 4 bases and V 5 bases, and 4 bases lay outside the gene matches. Looked up from germline, CDR1 is SGHTA and CDR2 is FQGNSA. CDR3 sequence (DNA): TGTGCCAGCAGCCTTAGCGGGGCATACAATGAGCAGTTCTTC. The encoded protein is CASSLSGAYNEQFF.

The chain couples TRBV6-5 to TRBJ1-4; D is unclear. CDR3 length: 14 amino acids. Germline V gene lookup returns CDR1 MNHEY and CDR2 SVGAGI. Trimming pared 7 bases from V and 4 bases from J, leaving 13 bases between. In DNA, the CDR3 is TGTGCCAGCAAGCCGGGCAGGATTAATGAAAAACTGTTTTTT. Amino acids: CASKPGRINEKLFF.

This clone appeared a single time. The V call is TRBV25-1, the J call TRBJ1-6; perhaps TRBD1 as D (6 bases). V was trimmed by 2 bases and J by 7 bases, leaving 12 bases between them. The CDR3 contains 15 residues. Germline CDR1 is MGHDK and CDR2 is SYGVNS. The CDR3 loop reads CASSERGGGNSPLHF. CDR3 nucleotide sequence: TGTGCCAGCAGTGAACGAGGGGGGGGAAATTCACCCCTCCACTTT.

V usage is TRBV11-3 and J usage is TRBJ2-2; D may be TRBD2 (6 bases). V gave up 1 base and J gave up 8 bases, with 11 bases separating them. Germline assignment: CDR1 SGHNT and CDR2 YENEEA. This CDR3 is built from 14 residues. CDR3 sequence reads: CASSLVAGSGELFF. The CDR3 DNA reads as TGTGCCAGCAGCTTAGTGGCGGGGTCAGGGGAGCTGTTTTTT.

The rearrangement uses TRBV2 and TRBJ1-5, with TRBD1 as a possible D gene (5 bases). Germline V CDR1 and CDR2: SNHLY, FYNNEI. V was clipped by 4 bases and J by 6 bases, with 13 bases between them. There are 14 residues in the CDR3. In DNA form, the CDR3 reads TGTGCCAGCAGTGGTGGGGCTCGAGGTCAGCCCCAGCATTTT. Translation gives CASSGGARGQPQHF.

This clone was observed a few times. This chain joins TRBV19 and TRBJ2-1; 9 nucleotides match TRBD1. J was trimmed by 4 bases and V by 9 bases; bases with no gene match: 7. This CDR3 spans 14 amino acids. From germline, CDR1 is LNHDA and CDR2 SQIVND (reference sequence). Written as DNA, the CDR3 is TGTGCCAGCACCGGGACAGGGAGATACAATGAGCAGTTCTTC. As protein: CASTGTGRYNEQFF.

This rearrangement joins TRBV7-9 to TRBJ1-1; TRBD1 might be the D (5 bases). The V gene lost 5 bases and the J gene lost 0 bases, with 10 bases spanning the gap. This CDR3 is 14 amino acids long. The germline CDR1 and CDR2 sequences are SEHNR and FQNEAQ (reference sequence). In DNA form, the CDR3 reads TGTGCCAGCAGCACACAGGCCATGAACACTGAAGCTTTCTTT. Translating gives CASSTQAMNTEAFF.

The genes are TRBV20-1 and TRBJ2-3; TRBD1 matches 8 bases. In germline, CDR1 is DFQATT, CDR2 SNEGSKA (reference sequence). This CDR3 is built from 11 residues. Trimming cost V 6 bases and J 6 bases; bases outside gene matches: 2. CDR3 nucleotide sequence: TGCAGTGCCCAGGGGGCGGATACGCAGTATTTT. This gives the protein CSAQGADTQYF.

The V and J genes are TRBV19 and TRBJ1-3; D is uncertain. V lost 4 bases, J lost 2 bases, and 21 bases lay in between. The CDR3 is 18 amino acids. Germline V gene lookup returns CDR1 LNHDA and CDR2 SQIVND (reference sequence). CDR3 DNA: TGTGCCAGTAGTAGCAAGTCCGCGATGGGCTCCCCTGGAAACACCATATATTTT. This gives the protein CASSSKSAMGSPGNTIYF.

This chain joins TRBV27 and TRBJ2-7; a weak D match, TRBD2 (7 bases). The CDR3 is 14 amino acids. Germline lookup yields CDR1 MNHEY and CDR2 SMNVEV (reference sequence). Trimming pared 3 bases from V and 6 bases from J, leaving 15 bases between. The CDR3 loop is CASSFVGGPGEQYF. CDR3 nucleotides: TGTGCCAGCAGTTTCGTCGGGGGGCCCGGCGAGCAGTACTTC.

This clone was detected a few times. The chain carries TRBV7-3 and TRBJ1-6; tentative D call: TRBD1 (5 bases). The V and J ends lost 2 bases and 6 bases respectively, with 5 bases between them. The CDR3 length is 13 residues. Germline CDR1 is SGHTA and CDR2 is FQGTGA. The CDR3 protein is CASSLQGNSPLHF. In DNA, the CDR3 is TGTGCCAGCAGCTTACAGGGTAATTCACCCCTCCACTTT.

The chain is built from TRBV5-1 and TRBJ2-3, with D unclear. This CDR3 contains 16 residues. V was trimmed by 0 bases and J by 0 bases, leaving 11 bases between them. Germline V CDR1 and CDR2: SGHRS, YFSETQ. This CDR3 is CASSLGQVGSTDTQYF. CDR3 DNA sequence: TGCGCCAGCAGCTTGGGTCAGGTCGGTAGCACAGATACGCAGTATTTT.

The chain employs TRBV6-1 and TRBJ2-5; the D gene could be TRBD1 or TRBD2 (5 bases each). Gene TRBJ2-7 matches the end of the DNA better, so the J call may be wrong. This CDR3 is 15 amino acids long. Germline V gives CDR1 MNHNS, CDR2 SASEGT. The CDR3 here is CASSPGGLLTYEQYF. The CDR3 DNA reads as TGTGCCAGCAGTCCTGGGGGTCTTCTAACCTACGAGCAGTACTTC.

This chain links TRBV9 with TRBJ1-2, with D maybe TRBD1 (6 bases). There are 14 residues in the CDR3. Germline CDR1 and CDR2: SGDLS and YYNGEE. Trimming took 4 bases from V and 4 from J, leaving 14 bases between them. CDR3 sequence reads: CASSPTMDSYGYTF. DNA for the CDR3: TGTGCCAGCAGCCCTACTATGGACAGCTATGGCTACACCTTC.

The sample holds one count of this clone. This rearrangement joins TRBV6-6 to TRBJ2-7; D perhaps matches TRBD1 (5 bases). The CDR3 sequence is 15 residues long. V was trimmed by 0 bases and J by 2 bases, leaving 11 bases between them. CDR1 and CDR2 from the germline V gene are MNHNY and SVGAGI (reference sequence). The CDR3 DNA reads TGTGCCAGCAGTTACTCCGGACAACACCCCTACGAGCAGTACTTC. Its protein is CASSYSGQHPYEQYF.

The gene calls are TRBV6-1 and TRBJ2-1, with 10 bases that match TRBD2. The CDR3 totals 17 residues. Germline CDR1 and CDR2: MNHNS and SASEGT. V was pared by 0 bases and J by 6 bases, with 8 bases of the junction left unmatched. CDR3 protein: CASSEALRTSGANEQFF. The DNA for the CDR3 is TGTGCCAGCAGTGAAGCGCTTCGGACTAGCGGCGCCAATGAGCAGTTCTTC.

The chain joins TRBV28 to TRBJ2-2; no firm D call. Trimming took off 1 base at V and 2 bases at J, with 11 bases between the two ends. The CDR3 contains 16 residues. Per the germline V gene, CDR1 is MDHEN and CDR2 is SYDVKM. CDR3 loop: CASSLSRLPNTGELFF. CDR3 bases: TGTGCCAGCAGTTTATCTAGGCTCCCTAACACCGGGGAGCTGTTTTTT.

This clone occurred a few times. The chain combines TRBV6-1 with TRBJ2-7, with D perhaps matching TRBD1 (6 bases). The V end was cut by 7 bases, the J end by 2 bases, with 12 bases between. CDR3 length equals 13 residues. Germline V CDR1 and CDR2: MNHNS, SASEGT. As DNA, the CDR3 is TGTGCCAGCATGCAGGACAGCCCCTACGAGCAGTACTTC. Its translation: CASMQDSPYEQYF.

V gene TRBV6-5 combines with J gene TRBJ2-3, with D tentatively TRBD1 (5 bases). CDR3 length: 14 residues. Germline V gene sequence: CDR1 MNHEY, CDR2 SVGAGI. Trimming stripped 2 bases from V and 2 bases from J, with 8 bases between. Here the CDR3 reads CASSYKGVTDTQYF. The CDR3 region has the DNA TGTGCCAGCAGTTACAAAGGGGTCACAGATACGCAGTATTTT.

The rearrangement joins TRBV4-2 to TRBJ2-5, with D perhaps matching TRBD1 or TRBD2 (6 bases each). Trimming shortened V by 3 bases and J by 5 bases, and 22 bases separated the two germline ends. Germline values: CDR1 LGHNA, CDR2 YNFKEQ. The CDR3 contains 17 residues. The CDR3 DNA follows: TGTGCCAGCAGCCAGGGGAAAGGGGGACTGGCGGGCGAGACCCAGTACTTC. It codes for CASSQGKGGLAGETQYF.

This chain links TRBV9 with TRBJ1-5, with D unclear. This CDR3 comprises 14 residues. CDR1 and CDR2 (germline): SGDLS, YYNGEE. The germline V and J ends were trimmed by 0 bases and 2 bases, with 6 bases remaining between them. CDR3 coding DNA: TGTGCCAGCAGCGTAGATCCGGGCAATCAGCCCCAGCATTTT. It translates to CASSVDPGNQPQHF.

V gene TRBV2 combines with J gene TRBJ2-2; D unclear. This CDR3 is built from 13 residues. Trimming took 8 bases from V and 7 from J, leaving 14 bases between them. The V gene's germline CDR1 is SNHLY and CDR2 FYNNEI. The chain's CDR3 is CASGLQTGGELFF. CDR3 nucleotides: TGTGCCAGCGGGTTACAGACGGGCGGGGAGCTGTTTTTT. Full variable domain (missing parts from reference TRBV2 and TRBJ2-2): EPEVTQTPSHQVTQMGQEVILRCVPISNHLYFYWYRQILGQKVEFLVSFYNNEISEKSEIFDDQFSVERPDGSNFTLKIRSTKLEDSAMYFCASGLQTGGELFFGEGSRLTVL.

This clone has a single count. This chain uses TRBV7-2 with TRBJ1-4; D unresolved. This CDR3 contains 13 residues. Germline V CDR1 and CDR2: SGHTA, FQGNSA. V was clipped by 0 bases and J by 7 bases, with 6 bases between them. In DNA, the CDR3 is TGTGCCAGCAGCTTAGCGATCCGTGAAAAACTGTTTTTT. It encodes CASSLAIREKLFF.

This clone appeared a single time. V and J are TRBV28 and TRBJ1-3; the match to TRBD1 covers 7 bases. With 3 bases clipped from V and 0 bases from J, the junction kept 2 bases outside the gene matches. This CDR3 contains 15 residues. The germline gives CDR1 MDHEN, CDR2 SYDVKM. CDR3 amino acids: CASSFRGVSGNTIYF. CDR3 sequence (DNA): TGTGCCAGCAGTTTCAGGGGGGTCTCTGGAAACACCATATATTTT. Based on the CDR3 plus reference TRBV28 and TRBJ1-3, the full variable domain is DVKVTQSSRYLVKRTGEKVFLECVQDMDHENMFWYRQDPGLGLRLIYFSYDVKMKEKGDIPEGYSVSREKKERFSLILESASTNQTSMYLCASSFRGVSGNTIYFGEGSWLTVV.

The chain carries TRBV7-9 and TRBJ1-2; tentatively, D is TRBD1 (5 bases). The germline V gene encodes CDR1 SEHNR and CDR2 FQNEAQ (reference sequence). The CDR3 length is 15 residues. V shed 3 bases and J shed 5 bases, with 16 bases lying between them. The CDR3 protein is CASSFEGRPGYGYTF. CDR3 bases: TGTGCCAGCAGCTTCGAGGGACGACCAGGGTATGGCTACACCTTC. The full variable domain, its missing parts supplied by reference TRBV7-9 and TRBJ1-2, is DTGVSQNPRHKITKRGQNVTFRCDPISEHNRLYWYRQTLGQGPEFLTYFQNEAQLEKSRLLSDRFSAERPKGSFSTLEIQRTEQGDSAMYLCASSFEGRPGYGYTFGSGTRLTVV.

This clone appeared a few times. V gene TRBV27 combines with J gene TRBJ2-7, with 14 bases fitting TRBD2. V lost 0 bases to trimming and J lost 6 bases; unmatched junction nucleotides: 10. Germline V gene sequence: CDR1 MNHEY, CDR2 SMNVEV (reference sequence). The CDR3 contains 18 residues. The CDR3 bases are TGTGCCAGCAGTTTATCGGGGACTAGCGGGAGTACGGCATTCGAGCAGTACTTC. Amino acids: CASSLSGTSGSTAFEQYF.